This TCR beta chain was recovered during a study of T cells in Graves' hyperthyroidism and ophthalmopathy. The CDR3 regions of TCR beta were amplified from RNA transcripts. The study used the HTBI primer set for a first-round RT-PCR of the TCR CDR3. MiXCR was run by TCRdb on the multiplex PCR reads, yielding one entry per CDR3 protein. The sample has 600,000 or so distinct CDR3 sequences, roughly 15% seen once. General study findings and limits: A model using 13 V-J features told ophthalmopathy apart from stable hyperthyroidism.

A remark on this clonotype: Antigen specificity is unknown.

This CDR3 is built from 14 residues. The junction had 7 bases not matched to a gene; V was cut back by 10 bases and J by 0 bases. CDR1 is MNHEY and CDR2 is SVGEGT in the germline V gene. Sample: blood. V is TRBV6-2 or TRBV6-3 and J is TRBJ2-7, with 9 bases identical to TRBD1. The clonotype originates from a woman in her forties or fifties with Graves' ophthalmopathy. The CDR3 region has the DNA TGTGCCACCCTAGACAGGGGGTCCTCCTACGAGCAGTACTTC. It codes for CATLDRGSSYEQYF.